This TCR beta chain was found in a study of blood T cell repertoires in COVID-19. Overall study context: The analysed material was cDNA or gDNA that came from T cells, B-cell-depleted T cells, or PBMCs.

Profiling relied on immunoSEQ multiplex PCR, and the TCRdb table lists in-frame clones only, not all of them. This repertoire shows about 140,000 clones, roughly 75% found once; its top ten account for more than 5%. Ages ranged from about 18 to 90 years, with residence in under 25 US areas. Allocation to cohorts depended on clinical history reported by the participants. Germline CDR1 LGHNA, CDR2 YNFKEQ. This CDR3 has 16 residues. The trim removed 4 bases at V and 4 bases at J, leaving 9 bases unmatched. The sample consisted of PBMCs or T cells enriched from blood (not recorded which). The V call is TRBV4-2, the J call TRBJ1-2; 10 bases agree with TRBD1. The TCR sequence derives from a woman aged 50 to 60 who had recovered from COVID-19. CDR3 DNA: TGTGCCAGCAGCCTCCCGGGGACAGGGGATATCTATGGCTACACCTTC. This translates into CASSLPGTGDIYGYTF.